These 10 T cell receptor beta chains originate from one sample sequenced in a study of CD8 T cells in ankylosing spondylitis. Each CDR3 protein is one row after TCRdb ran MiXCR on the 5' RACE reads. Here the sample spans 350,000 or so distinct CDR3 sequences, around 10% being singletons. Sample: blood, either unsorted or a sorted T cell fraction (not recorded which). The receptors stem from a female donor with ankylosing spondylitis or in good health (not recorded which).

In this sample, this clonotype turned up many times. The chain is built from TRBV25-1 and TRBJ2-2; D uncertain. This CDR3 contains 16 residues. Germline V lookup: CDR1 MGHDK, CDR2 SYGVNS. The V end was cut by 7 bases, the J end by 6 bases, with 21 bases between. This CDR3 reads CASTYSGPLTSGELFF. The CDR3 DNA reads TGTGCCAGCACCTACTCCGGACCCCTGACCTCCGGGGAGCTGTTTTTT.

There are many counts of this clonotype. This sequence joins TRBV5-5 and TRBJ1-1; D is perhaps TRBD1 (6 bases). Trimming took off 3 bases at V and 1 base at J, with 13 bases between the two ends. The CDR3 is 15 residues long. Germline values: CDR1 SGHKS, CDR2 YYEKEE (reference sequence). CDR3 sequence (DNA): TGTGCCAGCAGCTCTTCTGGGGGCTGGAACACTGAAGCTTTCTTT. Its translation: CASSSSGGWNTEAFF.

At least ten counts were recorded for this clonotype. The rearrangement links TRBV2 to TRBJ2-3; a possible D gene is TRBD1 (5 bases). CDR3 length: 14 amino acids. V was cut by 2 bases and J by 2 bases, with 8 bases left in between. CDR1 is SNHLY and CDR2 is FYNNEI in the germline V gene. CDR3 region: CASSEQGFTDTQYF. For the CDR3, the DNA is TGTGCCAGCAGTGAACAGGGCTTCACAGATACGCAGTATTTT.

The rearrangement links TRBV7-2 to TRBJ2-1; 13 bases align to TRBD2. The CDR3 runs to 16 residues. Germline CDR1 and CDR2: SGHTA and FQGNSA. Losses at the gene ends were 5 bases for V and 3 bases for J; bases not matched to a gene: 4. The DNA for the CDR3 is TGTGCCAGCAGCACTAGCGGGAGGGGAGGCTACAATGAGCAGTTCTTC. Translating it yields CASSTSGRGGYNEQFF.

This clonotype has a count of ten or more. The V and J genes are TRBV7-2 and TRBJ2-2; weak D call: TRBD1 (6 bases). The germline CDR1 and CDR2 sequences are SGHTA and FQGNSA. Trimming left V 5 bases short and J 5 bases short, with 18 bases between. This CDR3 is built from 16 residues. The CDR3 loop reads CASSRRRDTITGELFF. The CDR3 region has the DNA TGTGCCAGCAGCCGTAGACGGGACACCATTACCGGGGAGCTGTTTTTT.

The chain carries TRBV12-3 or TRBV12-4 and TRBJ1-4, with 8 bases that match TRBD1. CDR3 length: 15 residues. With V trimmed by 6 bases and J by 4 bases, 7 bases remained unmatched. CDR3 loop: CASRTRTGLNEKLFF. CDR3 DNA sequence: TGTGCCAGCAGAACCCGGACAGGGCTTAATGAAAAACTGTTTTTT.

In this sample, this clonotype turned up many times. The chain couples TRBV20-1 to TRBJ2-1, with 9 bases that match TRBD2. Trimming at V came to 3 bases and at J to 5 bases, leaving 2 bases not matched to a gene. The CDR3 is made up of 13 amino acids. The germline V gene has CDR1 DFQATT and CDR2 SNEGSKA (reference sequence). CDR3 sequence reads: CSASGLANNEQFF. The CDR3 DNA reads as TGCAGTGCTAGCGGACTAGCGAACAATGAGCAGTTCTTC.

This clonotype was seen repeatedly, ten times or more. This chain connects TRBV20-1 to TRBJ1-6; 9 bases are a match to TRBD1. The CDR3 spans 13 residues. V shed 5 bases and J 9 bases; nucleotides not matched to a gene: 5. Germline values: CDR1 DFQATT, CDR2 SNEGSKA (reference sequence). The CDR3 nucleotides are TGCAGTGCTGGGCCGACAGGGGGTTCACCCCTCCACTTT. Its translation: CSAGPTGGSPLHF.

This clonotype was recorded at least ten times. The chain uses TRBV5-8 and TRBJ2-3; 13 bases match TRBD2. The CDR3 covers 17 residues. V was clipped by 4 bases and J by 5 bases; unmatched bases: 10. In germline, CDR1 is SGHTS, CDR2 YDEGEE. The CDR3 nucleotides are TGTGCCAGCAGCCCCGGACTAGCGGGGGCACCGGGAGATACGCAGTATTTT. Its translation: CASSPGLAGAPGDTQYF.

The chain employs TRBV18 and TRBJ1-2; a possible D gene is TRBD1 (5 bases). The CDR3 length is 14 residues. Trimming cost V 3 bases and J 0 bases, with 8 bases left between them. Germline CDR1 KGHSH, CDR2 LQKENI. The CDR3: CASSPDNSNYGYTF. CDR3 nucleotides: TGTGCCAGCTCACCGGACAACTCTAACTATGGCTACACCTTC.